The 10 T cell receptor beta chains presented below share a single source sample, sequenced in a study of cytomegalovirus exposure and HLA in healthy donors. Both 60 Vbeta primers and 13 Jbeta primers went into the PCR. The data were produced by immunoSEQ multiplex PCR, yet TCRdb's version contains in-frame clones alone and is incomplete. Among under 200,000 clones listed, roughly 87% were seen once. The material sequenced was PBMCs. These receptors all come from a woman in her fifties or sixties in good health and CMV-seronegative.

This chain connects TRBV2 to TRBJ1-1; the match to TRBD1 covers 9 bases. The CDR3 sequence is 14 residues long. Germline V gene data show CDR1 as SNHLY and CDR2 as FYNNEI. After removal of 6 bases from V and 5 bases from J, the junction contained 7 bases not matched to a gene. In DNA, the CDR3 is TGTGCCAGCAGGTCCGGGACAGGGAGGACTGAAGCTTTCTTT. This codes for CASRSGTGRTEAFF. The variable domain in full, with the rest retrieved from reference TRBV2 and TRBJ1-1, is EPEVTQTPSHQVTQMGQEVILRCVPISNHLYFYWYRQILGQKVEFLVSFYNNEISEKSEIFDDQFSVERPDGSNFTLKIRSTKLEDSAMYFCASRSGTGRTEAFFGQGTRLTVV.

V gene TRBV27 combines with J gene TRBJ1-6; D perhaps matches TRBD1 (6 bases). Trimming took off 6 bases at V and 1 base at J, with 10 bases between the two ends. The length of the CDR3 is 15 residues. Germline V CDR1 and CDR2: MNHEY, SMNVEV (reference sequence). The CDR3 loop reads CASRGAISYNSPLHF. CDR3 DNA sequence: TGTGCCAGCAGGGGGGCTATATCCTATAATTCACCCCTCCACTTT.

Regarding this clone: At one boundary the junction diverges from the germline segment, which might be a read error. The genes are TRBV5-1 and TRBJ2-7; the match to TRBD2 covers 7 bases. Germline V lookup: CDR1 SGHRS, CDR2 YFSETQ. The CDR3 spans 15 residues. The CDR3 region is CASSLGWRGLGEQYF. In nucleotides, the CDR3 is TGCGCCAGCAGTTTGGGGTGGCGGGGGTTGGGCGAGCAGTACTTC.

The chain has TRBV2 and TRBJ2-2; 10 bases are shared with TRBD2. The CDR3 runs 13 residues. CDR1 SNHLY and CDR2 FYNNEI come from the germline V gene. J was trimmed by 6 bases and V by 6 bases; bases with no gene match: 1. This chain's CDR3 is CASRAGGPGELFF. CDR3 nucleotides: TGTGCCAGCAGAGCGGGGGGGCCCGGGGAGCTGTTTTTT.

CDR3: CASTLPLNTEAFF. The CDR3 DNA sequence: TGTGCCAGCACCCTCCCCCTAAACACTGAAGCTTTCTTT. The V call is TRBV28, the J call TRBJ1-1; D gene unclear. V was shortened by 7 bases and J by 2 bases, with 11 bases between the two germline ends. CDR1 is MDHEN, CDR2 SYDVKM, per germline. The CDR3 length is 13 residues.

This chain joins TRBV7-9 and TRBJ1-5; TRBD1 aligns across 8 bases. Trimming cost V 0 bases and J 0 bases; bases outside gene matches: 1. Germline loops: CDR1 SEHNR, CDR2 FQNEAQ (reference sequence). CDR3 length equals 16 residues. The CDR3: CASSLAGQDSNQPQHF. The CDR3 DNA is TGTGCCAGCAGCTTAGCGGGACAGGATAGCAATCAGCCCCAGCATTTT. Full variable domain (outside the CDR3, taken from reference TRBV7-9 and TRBJ1-5): DTGVSQNPRHKITKRGQNVTFRCDPISEHNRLYWYRQTLGQGPEFLTYFQNEAQLEKSRLLSDRFSAERPKGSFSTLEIQRTEQGDSAMYLCASSLAGQDSNQPQHFGDGTRLSIL.

The chain carries TRBV4-2 and TRBJ2-5; 11 bases agree with TRBD2. Germline V gene lookup returns CDR1 LGHNA and CDR2 YNFKEQ. The V segment lost 0 bases and the J segment 5 bases; nucleotides outside the gene matches: 5. CDR3 size: 16 residues. The CDR3 nucleotides are TGTGCCAGCAGCCAAGATCGGACTAGCGGGCGGGAGACCCAGTACTTC. Translating it yields CASSQDRTSGRETQYF.

The chain is built from TRBV2 and TRBJ1-1; perhaps TRBD1 as D (5 bases). V was pared by 7 bases and J by 4 bases, with 13 bases between. Per the germline V gene, CDR1 is SNHLY and CDR2 is FYNNEI. The CDR3 has 13 amino acids. The CDR3 DNA is TGTGCCAGCAAGCCCGGCGGGACCACTGAAGCTTTCTTT. It yields the protein CASKPGGTTEAFF.

The chain couples TRBV18 to TRBJ1-3, with D possibly TRBD1 on 6 matching bases. The CDR3 is 13 residues long. Germline values: CDR1 KGHSH, CDR2 LQKENI. Trimming pared 5 bases from V and 3 bases from J, leaving 8 bases between. The CDR3 sequence is CASSSTGGNTIYF. The CDR3 coding sequence is TGTGCCAGCTCATCGACAGGTGGAAACACCATATATTTT.

Remarks on this clone: Other DNA sequences in the sample encode the same CDR3. The chain uses TRBV30 and TRBJ2-5; TRBD2 is a possible D gene (6 bases). The CDR3 is 13 amino acids. Deletions cut 0 bases from V and 1 base from J, with 6 bases between. The germline gives CDR1 GTSNPN, CDR2 SVGIG (reference sequence). CDR3 in amino acids: CAWSVAGQETQYF. In DNA, the CDR3 is TGTGCCTGGAGTGTAGCGGGCCAAGAGACCCAGTACTTC.